One sample yielded the 21 T cell receptor beta chains listed below, sequenced in a study of CD8 T cells in ankylosing spondylitis. TCRdb reprocessed the 5' RACE reads via MiXCR and lists one record per CDR3 protein. This table has about 25,000 distinct CDR3 sequences, about 2.5% appearing once. Sequencing was done on a sample of blood, either unsorted or a sorted T cell fraction (not recorded which). The receptor source for this set is a female donor with ankylosing spondylitis or in good health (not recorded which).

The chain is built from TRBV9 and TRBJ1-1; D is uncertain. The CDR3 sequence is 13 residues long. Germline V lookup: CDR1 SGDLS, CDR2 YYNGEE. V shed 1 base and J shed 2 bases, with 6 bases lying between them. The chain's CDR3 is CASSVSHNTEAFF. As DNA, the CDR3 is TGTGCCAGCAGCGTATCACACAACACTGAAGCTTTCTTT. The full variable domain, completed using reference TRBV9 and TRBJ1-1, is DSGVTQTPKHLITATGQRVTLRCSPRSGDLSVYWYQQSLDQGLQFLIQYYNGEERAKGNILERFSAQQFPDLHSELNLSSLELGDSALYFCASSVSHNTEAFFGQGTRLTVV.

This clonotype was observed at least ten times. This chain uses TRBV9 with TRBJ1-1; D is unresolved. From germline, CDR1 is SGDLS and CDR2 YYNGEE. The CDR3 runs 12 residues. V dropped 3 bases and J dropped 7 bases, with 10 bases sitting between them. The CDR3 reads CASSELRGEAFF. The DNA of the CDR3 is TGTGCCAGCAGCGAGTTGAGAGGTGAAGCTTTCTTT. Filled out from reference TRBV9 and TRBJ1-1, the complete variable domain reads DSGVTQTPKHLITATGQRVTLRCSPRSGDLSVYWYQQSLDQGLQFLIQYYNGEERAKGNILERFSAQQFPDLHSELNLSSLELGDSALYFCASSELRGEAFFGQGTRLTVV.

This clonotype was found many times. The V and J genes are TRBV9 and TRBJ2-1, with D tentatively TRBD1 or TRBD2 (5 bases each). Germline V gene data show CDR1 as SGDLS and CDR2 as YYNGEE. CDR3 size: 15 residues. V was clipped by 3 bases and J by 9 bases, with 19 bases between them. The CDR3 nucleotides read TGTGCCAGCAGCGCCACCCCAACCTGGGGGATTGAGCAGTTCTTC. Translated, it gives CASSATPTWGIEQFF. The whole variable domain, filled in from reference TRBV9 and TRBJ2-1, reads DSGVTQTPKHLITATGQRVTLRCSPRSGDLSVYWYQQSLDQGLQFLIQYYNGEERAKGNILERFSAQQFPDLHSELNLSSLELGDSALYFCASSATPTWGIEQFFGPGTRLTVL.

This clonotype showed up many times. In nucleotides, the CDR3 is TGTGCCAGCAGCCCAATCGACAGGGGGGTCACTGAAGCTTTCTTT. Translating it yields CASSPIDRGVTEAFF. The chain joins TRBV9 to TRBJ1-1; 9 positions match TRBD1. Germline lookup yields CDR1 SGDLS and CDR2 YYNGEE. V gave up 4 bases and J gave up 4 bases; unmatched junction bases: 8. CDR3 length: 15 amino acids.

This clonotype was counted many times. The chain recombines TRBV9 with TRBJ1-1; D not certain. The germline V gene has CDR1 SGDLS and CDR2 YYNGEE. This CDR3 comprises 15 residues. The V end was cut by 0 bases, the J end by 0 bases, with 9 bases between. The CDR3 spells CASSVEAQMNTEAFF. The CDR3 DNA follows: TGTGCCAGCAGCGTAGAAGCCCAGATGAACACTGAAGCTTTCTTT.

This clonotype was found many times. V usage is TRBV9 and J usage is TRBJ2-3; D not resolved. Germline V gene sequence: CDR1 SGDLS, CDR2 YYNGEE. V was trimmed by 0 bases and J by 4 bases, leaving 9 bases between them. CDR3 size: 14 residues. CDR3 sequence (DNA): TGTGCCAGCAGCGTAGCTGCTTCGGCAGATACGCAGTATTTT. The encoded protein is CASSVAASADTQYF.

This clonotype was detected many times. V and J are TRBV9 and TRBJ1-4; 8 bases are a match to TRBD1. CDR3 length: 17 amino acids. V shed 0 bases, J shed 2 bases, and the junction held 6 bases outside the gene matches. CDR1 SGDLS and CDR2 YYNGEE come from the germline V gene. DNA for the CDR3: TGTGCCAGCAGCGTAGGAAGTACAGGGGGGACTAATGAAAAACTGTTTTTT. This gives the protein CASSVGSTGGTNEKLFF.

The chain couples TRBV9 to TRBJ2-7; no reliable D call. Germline CDR1 and CDR2: SGDLS and YYNGEE. V lost 4 bases and J 0 bases, leaving 11 bases between the germline ends. The CDR3 spans 14 residues. The CDR3 coding sequence is TGTGCCAGCAGCCCCTGGCAGAGCTCCTACGAGCAGTACTTC. This sequence encodes CASSPWQSSYEQYF.

This clonotype has a count of ten or more. V is TRBV9 and J is TRBJ2-7, with 9 bases aligning to TRBD1. J was trimmed by 2 bases and V by 3 bases; bases with no gene match: 3. The CDR3 has 14 amino acids. Looked up from germline, CDR1 is SGDLS and CDR2 is YYNGEE. DNA of the CDR3: TGTGCCAGCAGCGCAACAGGGGGCACCTACGAGCAGTACTTC. Protein sequence: CASSATGGTYEQYF.

Only a few counts were recorded for this clonotype. The V call is TRBV9, the J call TRBJ2-6; 7 bases agree with TRBD1. This CDR3 region has 20 residues. Germline values: CDR1 SGDLS, CDR2 YYNGEE. The V gene end was trimmed by 6 bases and the J gene end by 1 base; junction bases not matched to a gene: 19. CDR3 DNA sequence: TGTGCCAGCACCCCATCAACAGGGGACCAAACTCCTTCTGGGGCCAACGTCCTGACTTTC. Residues: CASTPSTGDQTPSGANVLTF.

This clonotype was observed at least ten times. The chain is built from TRBV9 and TRBJ2-3; TRBD1 matches 8 bases. Germline trimming cut 0 bases from V and 3 bases from J; bases unmatched to any gene: 6. The germline CDR1 and CDR2 sequences are SGDLS and YYNGEE. CDR3 length equals 16 residues. The CDR3 nucleotides are TGTGCCAGCAGCGTAGTTGGAGGGACAGGTACAGATACGCAGTATTTT. Its translation: CASSVVGGTGTDTQYF.

This clonotype was seen repeatedly, ten times or more. The CDR3 bases are TGTGCCAGCAGCGTAGATGGACAGGGATGGGATGAGCAGTTCTTC. Encoded protein: CASSVDGQGWDEQFF. The chain carries TRBV9 and TRBJ2-1; 8 bases agree with TRBD1. CDR1 and CDR2 (germline): SGDLS, YYNGEE. CDR3 size: 15 residues. With V trimmed by 0 bases and J by 8 bases, 7 bases remained unmatched.

This clonotype was seen at least ten times. CDR3 residues: CASSVGSFATDTQYF. The CDR3 nucleotides read TGTGCCAGCAGCGTAGGGAGCTTTGCCACAGATACGCAGTATTTT. V and J are TRBV9 and TRBJ2-3; the D is unclear. V was trimmed by 0 bases and J by 2 bases, leaving 10 bases between them. The germline V gene has CDR1 SGDLS and CDR2 YYNGEE. The CDR3 runs 15 residues.

This clonotype has a count of ten or more. The V call is TRBV7-3, the J call TRBJ1-2, with 10 bases fitting TRBD1. Germline-derived CDR1 and CDR2 are SGHTA and FQGTGA. The V and J ends lost 7 bases and 6 bases, in that order; junction bases with no gene match: 8. The CDR3 runs 14 residues. The CDR3 loop reads CASTPQGQGNGYTF. The CDR3 DNA reads as TGTGCCAGCACCCCCCAGGGACAGGGGAATGGCTACACCTTC.

This clonotype was detected many times. The chain uses TRBV9 and TRBJ2-7; D unresolved. V was trimmed by 4 bases and J by 0 bases, leaving 17 bases between them. This CDR3 is built from 16 residues. Germline lookup yields CDR1 SGDLS and CDR2 YYNGEE. CDR3 residues: CASSSSGLTNSYEQYF. DNA of the CDR3: TGTGCCAGCAGCTCCTCCGGGCTGACAAACTCCTACGAGCAGTACTTC.

This clonotype was observed many times. The genes are TRBV9 and TRBJ2-3, with 11 nucleotides matching TRBD2. The J segment lost 2 bases and the V segment lost 3 bases, leaving 5 bases of the junction unmatched. The CDR3 totals 16 residues. Germline CDR1 is SGDLS and CDR2 is YYNGEE. Here the CDR3 DNA reads TGTGCCAGCAGCGCTTATAGCGGGGGGGTCACAGATACGCAGTATTTT. Translation gives CASSAYSGGVTDTQYF.

This clonotype showed up many times. This chain connects TRBV9 to TRBJ1-6; a possible D gene is TRBD1 (5 bases). Between the trimmed V and J ends, which lost 3 bases and 0 bases, there was a span of 10 bases. From germline, CDR1 is SGDLS and CDR2 YYNGEE. The CDR3 has 16 residues. CDR3 DNA: TGTGCCAGCAGCGGCCAGGGCAGCTCCTATAATTCACCCCTCCACTTT. Translation: CASSGQGSSYNSPLHF.

This clonotype has ten or more counts. The V and J genes are TRBV9 and TRBJ2-7, with unresolved D. The germline V gene has CDR1 SGDLS and CDR2 YYNGEE. The CDR3 sequence is 14 residues long. V was pared by 0 bases and J by 6 bases, with 13 bases between. CDR3 protein: CASSVDPQVGEQYF. CDR3 coding DNA: TGTGCCAGCAGCGTAGATCCCCAAGTAGGCGAGCAGTACTTC.

This clonotype appeared many times. This chain joins TRBV9 and TRBJ2-2, with 11 bases aligning to TRBD2. Germline loops: CDR1 SGDLS, CDR2 YYNGEE. The CDR3 is made up of 15 amino acids. The junction had 2 bases not matched to a gene; V was cut back by 4 bases and J by 3 bases. This chain's CDR3 is CASSLGLADTGELFF. Here the CDR3 DNA reads TGTGCCAGCAGCTTGGGACTAGCGGACACCGGGGAGCTGTTTTTT.

This clonotype was recorded many times. The genes are TRBV9 and TRBJ1-2, with D hard to call. V was cut by 3 bases and J by 5 bases, with 8 bases left in between. The germline V gene has CDR1 SGDLS and CDR2 YYNGEE. CDR3 length equals 12 residues. The CDR3 DNA follows: TGTGCCAGCAGCGCTGACCTTTATGGCTACACCTTC. Translated: CASSADLYGYTF.

In this sample, this clonotype turned up many times. The V gene is TRBV9, the J gene TRBJ1-1; D perhaps matches TRBD1 (5 bases). V was trimmed by 0 bases and J by 0 bases, leaving 9 bases between them. The CDR3 totals 15 residues. Germline V gene sequence: CDR1 SGDLS, CDR2 YYNGEE. CDR3 residues: CASSVGDPLNTEAFF. CDR3 DNA sequence: TGTGCCAGCAGCGTAGGGGACCCTTTGAACACTGAAGCTTTCTTT.